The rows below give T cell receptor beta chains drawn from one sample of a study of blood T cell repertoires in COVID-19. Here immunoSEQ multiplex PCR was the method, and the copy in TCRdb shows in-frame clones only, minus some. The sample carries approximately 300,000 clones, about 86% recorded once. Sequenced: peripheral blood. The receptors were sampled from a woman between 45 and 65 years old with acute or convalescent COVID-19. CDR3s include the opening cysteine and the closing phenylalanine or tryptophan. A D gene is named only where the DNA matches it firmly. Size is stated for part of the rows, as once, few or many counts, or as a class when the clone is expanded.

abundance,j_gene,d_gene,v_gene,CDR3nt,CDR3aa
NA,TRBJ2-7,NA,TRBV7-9,TGTGCCAGCAGTCCCTCGGTATCCGACGAGCAGTACTTC,CASSPSVSDEQYF
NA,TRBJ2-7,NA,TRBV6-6,TGTGCCAGCAGTGGCTCGGACACCACACTCTCATACGAGCAGTACTTC,CASSGSDTTLSYEQYF
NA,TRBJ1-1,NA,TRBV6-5,TGTGCCAGCAGCTCTGCCCCCGGGAACACTGAAGCTTTCTTT,CASSSAPGNTEAFF
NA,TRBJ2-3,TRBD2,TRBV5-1,TGCGCCAGCAGTACGGGAGGGAACACAGATACGCAGTATTTT,CASSTGGNTDTQYF
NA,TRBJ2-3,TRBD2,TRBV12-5,TGTGCTAGTGGTTTGGTAGTGTTAGCGGGACGCACAGATACGCAGTATTTT,CASGLVVLAGRTDTQYF
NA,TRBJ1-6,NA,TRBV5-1,TGCGCCAGCAGCTTGTCGGCCCCCCTCGGGAATAATTCACCCCTCCACTTT,CASSLSAPLGNNSPLHF
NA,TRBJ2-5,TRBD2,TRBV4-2,TGTGCCAGCAGTGGTAAGGCGGGAGGGCCAGAGGAGACCCAGTACTTC,CASSGKAGGPEETQYF
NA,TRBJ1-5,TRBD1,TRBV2,TGTGCCAGCACCCTTACAGGGGATAGCAATCAGCCCCAGCATTTT,CASTLTGDSNQPQHF
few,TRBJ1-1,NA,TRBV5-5,TGTGCCAGCAGCTCCTACCCTGAAGGGAAGGGGACTGAAGCTTTCTTT,CASSSYPEGKGTEAFF
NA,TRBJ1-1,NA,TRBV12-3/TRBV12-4,TGTGCCAGCAGTCGCCGGGGGGTCCCTGAAGCTTTCTTT,CASSRRGVPEAFF
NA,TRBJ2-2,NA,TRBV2,TGTGCCAGCAGTGGACAGTACACCGGGGAGCTGTTTTTT,CASSGQYTGELFF
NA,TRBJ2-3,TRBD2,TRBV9,TGTGCCAGCAGCCTTGGCTCTGGGGGGGAATTCACAGATACGCAGTATTTT,CASSLGSGGEFTDTQYF
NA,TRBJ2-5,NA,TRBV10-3,TGTGCCATCGGAAGGGCGGGAGAGACCCAGTACTTC,CAIGRAGETQYF
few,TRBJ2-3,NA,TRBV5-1,TGCGCCAGCAGCTTGGCCCGACGCGGCGGGAGCACAGATACGCAGTATTTT,CASSLARRGGSTDTQYF
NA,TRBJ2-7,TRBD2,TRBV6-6,TGTGCCAGCAGTCAACGACTAGCGGGAGGGCCCCCCTACGAGCAGTACTTC,CASSQRLAGGPPYEQYF
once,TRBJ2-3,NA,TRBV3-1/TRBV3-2,TGTGCCAGCAGCCAAGATCAGAGGGATACGCAGTATTTT,CASSQDQRDTQYF
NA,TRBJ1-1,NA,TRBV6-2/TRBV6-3,TGTGCCAGCAGTGGGGGCGACACTGAAGCTTTCTTT,CASSGGDTEAFF
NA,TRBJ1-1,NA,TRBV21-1,TGTGCCAATTCCAACAGGGACACTGAAGCTTTCTTT,CANSNRDTEAFF
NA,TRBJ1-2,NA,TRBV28,TGTGCCACGGAGTCCTATGGCTACACCTTC,CATESYGYTF
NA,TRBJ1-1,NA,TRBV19,TGTGCCAGTAGTATAGGTGTCGGGACAGAAGCTTTCTTT,CASSIGVGTEAFF
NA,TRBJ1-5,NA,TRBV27,TGTGCCAGCAGGAGGGTTAGCAATCAGCCCCAGCATTTT,CASRRVSNQPQHF
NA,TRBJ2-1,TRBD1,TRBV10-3,TGTGCCATCAGTGATGCGGACAGGGTCGTTAACGATGAGCAGTTCTTC,CAISDADRVVNDEQFF
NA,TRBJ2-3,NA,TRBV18,TGTGCCAGCTCACTCACCCGCCCGGGACACAACACAGATACGCAGTATTTT,CASSLTRPGHNTDTQYF
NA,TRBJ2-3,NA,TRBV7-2,TGTGCCAGCAGCTTCCGGGACATCCGTAGTCCAGATACGCAGTATTTT,CASSFRDIRSPDTQYF
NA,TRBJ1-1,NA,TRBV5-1,TGCGCCAGCAGCTTGGGTCGGGATGAAGCTTTCTTT,CASSLGRDEAFF
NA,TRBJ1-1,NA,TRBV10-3,TGTGCCACTCAAGGGGAGGAGAACACTGAAGCTTTCTTT,CATQGEENTEAFF
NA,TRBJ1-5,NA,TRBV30,TGTGCCTGGAGTGTGGCTCGCAATCAGCCCCAGCATTTT,CAWSVARNQPQHF
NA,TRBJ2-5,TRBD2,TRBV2,TGTGCCAGCAGTGAATTGGCTAGCGGGAAGGGGACCCAGTACTTC,CASSELASGKGTQYF
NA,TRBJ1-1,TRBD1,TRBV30,TGTGCCTGGAAACAGGGGTTAGGGAACACTGAAGCTTTCTTT,CAWKQGLGNTEAFF
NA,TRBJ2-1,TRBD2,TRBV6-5,TGTGCCAGCTGCAATGAGCGGGGGGACTACAATGAGCAGTTCTTC,CASCNERGDYNEQFF
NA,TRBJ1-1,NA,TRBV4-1,TGCGCCAGCAGCACCACATACCCCACTGAAGCTTTCTTT,CASSTTYPTEAFF
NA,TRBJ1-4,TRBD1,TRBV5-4,TGTGCCAGCAGCAGGGACAGGGATGAAAAACTGTTTTTT,CASSRDRDEKLFF
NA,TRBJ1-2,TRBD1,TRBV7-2,TGTGCCAGCAGCCCAACCGGACAGGGGAGGAGTGGCTACACCTTC,CASSPTGQGRSGYTF
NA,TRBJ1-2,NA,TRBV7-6,TGTGCCAGCAGCCGTGGACTGACCTATGGCTACACCTTC,CASSRGLTYGYTF
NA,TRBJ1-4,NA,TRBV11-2,TGTGCCAGCAGCTCGTTTAACCAGCGAATGGAAAAACTGTTTTTT,CASSSFNQRMEKLFF
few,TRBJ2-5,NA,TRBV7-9,TGTGCTGGAGCGGCCATTCAAGAGACCCAGTACTTC,CAGAAIQETQYF
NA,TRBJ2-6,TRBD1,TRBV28,TGTGCCAGCAATGATCGACAGGGGCCGTCTGGGGCCAACGTCCTGACTTTC,CASNDRQGPSGANVLTF
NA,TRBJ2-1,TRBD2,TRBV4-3,TGCGCCAGCAGCCAAGATAGCGGACTAGCGGGAGTTGGGAATGAGCAGTTCTTC,CASSQDSGLAGVGNEQFF
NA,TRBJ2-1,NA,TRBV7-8,TGTGCCAGCAGCTTAAGCGGAAGCTCCTACAATGAGCAGTTCTTC,CASSLSGSSYNEQFF
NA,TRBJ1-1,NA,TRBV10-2,TGCGCCAGCAGTACAGGTTACGCGAACACTGAAGCTTTCTTT,CASSTGYANTEAFF
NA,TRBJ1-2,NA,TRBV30,TGTGCCTGGAGTTACTTACAGGGTGTCGGCTACACCTTC,CAWSYLQGVGYTF
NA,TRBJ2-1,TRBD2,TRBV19,TGTGCCAGTAGTTCCGGACTAGCGGGAATCGGTGAGCAGTTCTTC,CASSSGLAGIGEQFF
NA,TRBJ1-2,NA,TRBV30,TGTGCCTGGAGTCTCCAGGCTCAAAATGGCTACACCTTC,CAWSLQAQNGYTF
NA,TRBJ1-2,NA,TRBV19,TGTGCCAGTAGCCCCAACGGAGAATCGGGCTACACCTTC,CASSPNGESGYTF
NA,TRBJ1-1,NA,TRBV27,TGTGCCAGCACGGGAGTGAACACTGAAGCTTTCTTT,CASTGVNTEAFF
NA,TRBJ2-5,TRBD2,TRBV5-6,TGTGCCAGCAGCCTCGGGGGGGGCCAGACCCAGTACTTC,CASSLGGGQTQYF
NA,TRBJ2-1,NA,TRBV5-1,TGCGCCAGCAGCTTGGGGTATGGCGGCTACAATGAGCAGTTCTTC,CASSLGYGGYNEQFF
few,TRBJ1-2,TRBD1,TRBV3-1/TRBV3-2,TGTGCCAGCAGCCGGACTTTGACAGGGAATGGCTACACCTTC,CASSRTLTGNGYTF
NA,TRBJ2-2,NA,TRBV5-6,TGTGCCAGCAGCTTGATGGGCGCCCAAGCCGGGGAGCTGTTTTTT,CASSLMGAQAGELFF
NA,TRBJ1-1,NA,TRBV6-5,TGTGCCAGCAGGCCGTCCGGGGGACACACTGAAGCTTTCTTT,CASRPSGGHTEAFF
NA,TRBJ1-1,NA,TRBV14,TGTGCCAGCAGCCAAGAAAGATCCCCGGGGACACTAGAAGGTGAAGCTTTCTTT,CASSQERSPGTLEGEAFF
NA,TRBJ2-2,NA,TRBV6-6,TGTGCCATCCAAACCGCAGGGAACACCGGGGAGCTGTTTTTT,CAIQTAGNTGELFF
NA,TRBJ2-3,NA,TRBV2,TGTGCCAGCAAAGACAGAACGCAGTATTTT,CASKDRTQYF
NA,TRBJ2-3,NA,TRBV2,TGTGCCAGCAGTGAAGGCAGGGTTACGCAGTATTTT,CASSEGRVTQYF
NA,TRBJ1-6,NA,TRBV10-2,TGCGCCAGCAGTGAGGGGCGGGGGTCACCCCTCCACTTT,CASSEGRGSPLHF
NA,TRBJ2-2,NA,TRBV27,TGTGCCAGCAGCCCCAGGGCAGGCAACACCGGGGAGCTGTTTTTT,CASSPRAGNTGELFF